This T cell receptor beta chain came from a study of read filtering for tumor transcriptome and immune sequencing. About the study: Patients were 17 male and 13 to 15 female, mean age roughly 70 years, range roughly 47 to 80. Overall study results and limits: The sorted CD138-negative fraction was a mixed bone marrow immune population, not purified T cells. Correlation between methods rose after single-read clonotypes were removed.

From around 0.4 ug of RNA, a library with molecular barcoded alpha/delta and beta/gamma adaptors was made. Each CDR3 protein gets one entry after TCRdb re-called the reads with MiXCR. The sample holds approximately 37,000 distinct CDR3 sequences, 11% to 15% seen once. With regard to this clonotype: The target antigen is unknown.

Germline CDR1 DFQATT, CDR2 SNEGSKA (reference sequence). This CDR3 comprises 15 residues. V shed 5 bases and J 5 bases; nucleotides not matched to a gene: 12. The TCR was taken from a donor aged 40 or over with multiple myeloma. Sequencing was done on a sample of a population of CD138-negative cells sorted from bone marrow. The chain recombines TRBV20-1 with TRBJ2-1; TRBD1 agrees at 7 bases. This CDR3 reads CSAQISEGADNEQFF. As DNA, the CDR3 is TGCAGTGCTCAGATATCAGAGGGGGCCGACAATGAGCAGTTCTTC.